These 17 T cell receptor beta chains were sequenced from one sample in a study of T cell repertoires and HLA-DP antigens. Clones were read by immunoSEQ multiplex PCR, and TCRdb kept only the in-frame ones, dropping some. Of some 89,000 clones listed, roughly 86% are singletons. For these TCRs, the target antigens are not known. Sequenced material: CD4+ T cells from PBMCs. The receptors shown here come from a man between 50 and 59 years old in good health and CMV-seronegative.

This chain joins TRBV19 and TRBJ2-4, with no clear D. Germline lookup yields CDR1 LNHDA and CDR2 SQIVND (reference sequence). Deletions cut 6 bases from V and 0 bases from J, with 12 bases between. This CDR3 is 15 amino acids long. The CDR3 region is CASSLGYLAKNIQYF. As DNA, the CDR3 is TGTGCCAGTAGCCTCGGATACCTAGCCAAAAACATTCAGTACTTC. Combining the CDR3 with reference TRBV19 and TRBJ2-4 gives the whole variable domain DGGITQSPKYLFRKEGQNVTLSCEQNLNHDAMYWYRQDPGQGLRLIYYSQIVNDFQKGDIAEGYSVSREKKESFPLTVTSAQKNPTAFYLCASSLGYLAKNIQYFGAGTRLSVL.

The chain has TRBV7-2 and TRBJ2-7, with 7 bases fitting TRBD1. There are 15 residues in the CDR3. The ends lost 5 bases at V and 1 base at J; junction bases unmatched: 8. The germline V gene has CDR1 SGHTA and CDR2 FQGNSA. This CDR3 reads CASSASTGKSYEQYF. CDR3 nucleotide sequence: TGTGCCAGCAGCGCATCGACAGGGAAATCCTACGAGCAGTACTTC.

CDR3 nucleotide sequence: TGCAGCGTTACCACAGTCTTGGGCTACACCTTC. Translation gives CSVTTVLGYTF. The rearrangement uses TRBV29-1 and TRBJ1-2; D is uncertain. The CDR3 contains 11 residues. CDR1 and CDR2 from the germline V gene are SQVTM and ANQGSEA. V lost 5 bases and J 8 bases, leaving 12 bases between the germline ends. Complete variable domain (other parts from reference TRBV29-1 and TRBJ1-2): SAVISQKPSRDICQRGTSLTIQCQVDSQVTMMFWYRQQPGQSLTLIATANQGSEATYESGFVIDKFPISRPNLTFSTLTVSNMSPEDSSIYLCSVTTVLGYTFGSGTRLTVV.

V gene TRBV5-1 combines with J gene TRBJ1-1, with D perhaps matching TRBD1 (6 bases). V was clipped by 5 bases and J by 0 bases, with 11 bases between them. The CDR3 spans 14 residues. Per the germline V gene, CDR1 is SGHRS and CDR2 is YFSETQ. The CDR3 is CASSQQGLNTEAFF. CDR3 in DNA: TGCGCCAGCAGTCAACAGGGATTGAACACTGAAGCTTTCTTT.

This rearrangement joins TRBV9 to TRBJ1-1; no definite D call. Germline CDR1 and CDR2: SGDLS and YYNGEE. This CDR3 comprises 13 residues. The V and J ends lost 0 bases and 0 bases respectively, with 3 bases between them. CDR3 bases: TGTGCCAGCAGCGTAGCGTTGAACACTGAAGCTTTCTTT. It specifies CASSVALNTEAFF.

V usage is TRBV7-9 and J usage is TRBJ2-1; 8 bases line up with TRBD1. Germline CDR1 SEHNR, CDR2 FQNEAQ (reference sequence). The CDR3 consists of 15 residues. V shed 5 bases, J shed 4 bases, and the junction held 7 bases outside the gene matches. CDR3 region: CASSPGTGEYNEQFF. CDR3 DNA sequence: TGTGCCAGCAGCCCCGGGACAGGAGAATACAATGAGCAGTTCTTC.

This sequence joins TRBV11-1 and TRBJ2-5, with TRBD1 matching 12 bases. Germline assignment: CDR1 SGHAT and CDR2 FQDESV (reference sequence). The length of the CDR3 is 17 residues. The V and J ends lost 5 bases and 4 bases, in that order; junction bases with no gene match: 11. The CDR3 reads CASSPQLGTGGGETQYF. In nucleotides, the CDR3 is TGTGCCAGCAGCCCTCAATTGGGGACAGGGGGCGGAGAGACCCAGTACTTC.

This rearrangement joins TRBV7-3 to TRBJ2-6, with TRBD1 identical over 8 bases. V dropped 5 bases and J dropped 2; count of bases not matched to a gene: 2. This CDR3 spans 15 amino acids. Germline V gene lookup returns CDR1 SGHTA and CDR2 FQGTGA. The CDR3 bases are TGTGCCAGCAGCCAGACAGGGGCTGGGGCCAACGTCCTGACTTTC. Amino acids: CASSQTGAGANVLTF.

J is TRBJ2-1 and V is TRBV6-5, with 11 bases that match TRBD2. This CDR3 contains 15 residues. Trimming at V came to 5 bases and at J to 8 bases, leaving 8 bases not matched to a gene. The germline CDR1 and CDR2 sequences are MNHEY and SVGAGI. The chain's CDR3 is CASSPATSGSHEQFF. The CDR3 nucleotides are TGTGCCAGCAGTCCGGCAACTAGCGGGAGTCATGAGCAGTTCTTC.

The J gene is TRBJ1-4, the V gene TRBV4-1; the match to TRBD1 covers 8 bases. V lost 3 bases to trimming and J lost 8 bases; unmatched junction nucleotides: 2. CDR1 is MGHRA and CDR2 is YSYEKL in the germline V gene. The CDR3 has 13 residues. The CDR3 DNA is TGCGCCAGCAGCCATAGACAGGGGGAAAAACTGTTTTTT. It yields the protein CASSHRQGEKLFF.

The genes are TRBV9 and TRBJ1-2; possible D gene TRBD1, 5 bases. V was cut by 0 bases and J by 7 bases, with 16 bases left in between. The CDR3 spans 15 residues. Germline lookup yields CDR1 SGDLS and CDR2 YYNGEE. For the CDR3, the DNA is TGTGCCAGCAGCGTAGAGGGCAGGGCGAGTCGTGGCTACACCTTC. This gives the protein CASSVEGRASRGYTF.

This clone was detected only once. The chain links TRBV7-2 to TRBJ2-2; 8 bases fit TRBD2. J lost 4 bases, V lost 2 bases, and 6 bases had no gene match. Germline CDR1 and CDR2: SGHTA and FQGNSA. The length of the CDR3 is 16 residues. CDR3 nucleotide sequence: TGTGCCAGCAGCTTAAATCCGGGGGGGCTCACCGGGGAGCTGTTTTTT. Translating gives CASSLNPGGLTGELFF.

The chain has TRBV28 and TRBJ2-7; tentative D call: TRBD2 (5 bases). The V end lost 2 bases, the J end lost 2 bases, and 10 bases lay between the germline ends. The V gene's germline CDR1 is MDHEN and CDR2 SYDVKM. This CDR3 has 14 residues. The chain's CDR3 is CASSLGGPPYEQYF. Written as DNA, the CDR3 is TGTGCCAGCAGTTTAGGAGGTCCACCCTACGAGCAGTACTTC.

In the case of this clone: Germline is not matched at one junction end, which may reflect a read error. V gene TRBV7-7 combines with J gene TRBJ2-5; D unresolved. This CDR3 has 12 amino acids. The V gene's germline CDR1 is SSHAT and CDR2 FNYEAQ (reference sequence). CDR3 coding DNA: TGTGCTAGCAGCTTAGACCAAGAGACCCAGTACTTC. Encoded protein: CASSLDQETQYF.

This clone was seen a handful of times. This chain connects TRBV28 to TRBJ1-2, with 9 bases identical to TRBD1. Trimming cost V 6 bases and J 3 bases; bases outside gene matches: 5. Germline CDR1 reads MDHEN; CDR2 reads SYDVKM. The CDR3 has 14 residues. The CDR3 bases are TGTGCCAGCAGAGGACAGGGGAGGGACTATGGCTACACCTTC. The encoded protein is CASRGQGRDYGYTF.

V gene TRBV7-2 combines with J gene TRBJ2-1; 9 bases are shared with TRBD1. In germline, CDR1 is SGHTA, CDR2 FQGNSA. CDR3 length: 17 residues. J gave up 5 bases and V 5 bases, and 13 bases lay outside the gene matches. CDR3 region: CASSPRGGTGSHNEQFF. The CDR3 bases are TGTGCCAGCAGCCCGAGGGGGGGGACAGGGTCCCACAATGAGCAGTTCTTC.

The chain has TRBV6-5 and TRBJ1-2, with TRBD1 matching 8 bases. The V gene end was trimmed by 6 bases and the J gene end by 7 bases; junction bases not matched to a gene: 13. Per the germline V gene, CDR1 is MNHEY and CDR2 is SVGAGI. The CDR3 contains 15 residues. As DNA, the CDR3 is TGTGCCAGCAGCCGGGACAGGTCCTCTGCCCGTGGCTACACCTTC. It specifies CASSRDRSSARGYTF.